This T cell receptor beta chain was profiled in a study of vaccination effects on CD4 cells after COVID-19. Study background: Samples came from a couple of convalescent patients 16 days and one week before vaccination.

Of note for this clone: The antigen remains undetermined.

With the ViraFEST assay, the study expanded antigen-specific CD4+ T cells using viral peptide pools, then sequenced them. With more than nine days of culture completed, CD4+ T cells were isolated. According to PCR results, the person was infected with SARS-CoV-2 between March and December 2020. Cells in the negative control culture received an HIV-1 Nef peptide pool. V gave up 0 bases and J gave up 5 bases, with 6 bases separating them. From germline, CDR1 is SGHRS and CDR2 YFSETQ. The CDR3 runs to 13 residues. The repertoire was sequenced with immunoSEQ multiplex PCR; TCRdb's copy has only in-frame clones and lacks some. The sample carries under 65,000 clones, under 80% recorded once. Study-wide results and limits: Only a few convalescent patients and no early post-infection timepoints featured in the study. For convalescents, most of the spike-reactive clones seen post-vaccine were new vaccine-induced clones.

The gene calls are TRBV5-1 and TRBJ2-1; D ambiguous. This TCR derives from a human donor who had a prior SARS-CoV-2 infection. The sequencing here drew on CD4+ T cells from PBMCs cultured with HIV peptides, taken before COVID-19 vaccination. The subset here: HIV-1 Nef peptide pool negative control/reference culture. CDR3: CASSLEPNNEQFF. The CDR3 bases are TGCGCCAGCAGCTTGGAACCTAACAATGAGCAGTTCTTC.